The 4 T cell receptor beta chains below all came from one sample that was sequenced in a study of identical twins. Using its own MiXCR run on the 5' RACE reads, TCRdb lists one record per CDR3 protein. The data show roughly 240,000 distinct CDR3 sequences, roughly 7.5% seen once. These data are also associated with another study on yellow fever vaccine responses in identical twins.

Source material: CD8+ T cells sorted from blood. Receptors originate from a woman under 30 in good health.

The CDR3 loop is CASSEQGVDSPLHF. CDR3 in DNA: TGTGCCAGCAGTGAACAGGGTGTGGATTCACCCCTCCACTTT. The chain joins TRBV6-1 to TRBJ1-6, with D possibly matching TRBD1 (5 bases). The V and J ends lost 2 bases and 8 bases respectively, with 10 bases between them. Per germline, CDR1 MNHNS and CDR2 SASEGT. The CDR3 runs 14 residues.

About this clonotype: The junction differs from germline at one of its ends, possibly a read error. DNA for the CDR3: TGTGCCAGCACCCAAGATGGGACTAGCACAGATACGCAGTATTTT. The encoded protein is CASTQDGTSTDTQYF. This chain links TRBV3-1 with TRBJ2-3; a possible D gene is TRBD2 (6 bases). The CDR3 consists of 15 residues. CDR1 is LGHDT, CDR2 YNNKEL, per germline (reference sequence).

The chain combines TRBV15 with TRBJ2-2, with 10 bases identical to TRBD1. Germline trimming cut 0 bases from V and 3 bases from J; bases unmatched to any gene: 4. The CDR3 has 17 residues. Germline V lookup: CDR1 LNHNV, CDR2 YYDKDF (reference sequence). Here the CDR3 DNA reads TGTGCCACCAGCAGAGAGCGACAGGGGGCGGACACCGGGGAGCTGTTTTTT. Translation: CATSRERQGADTGELFF.

This clonotype occurred many times. The rearrangement uses TRBV6-5 and TRBJ1-1, with a weak D call TRBD1 (5 bases). V lost 0 bases and J lost 1, with 9 bases in between. CDR1 MNHEY and CDR2 SVGAGI come from the germline V gene. This CDR3 comprises 15 residues. In DNA form, the CDR3 reads TGTGCCAGCAGTTACTCGAGACAGTCGAACACTGAAGCTTTCTTT. Protein product: CASSYSRQSNTEAFF.